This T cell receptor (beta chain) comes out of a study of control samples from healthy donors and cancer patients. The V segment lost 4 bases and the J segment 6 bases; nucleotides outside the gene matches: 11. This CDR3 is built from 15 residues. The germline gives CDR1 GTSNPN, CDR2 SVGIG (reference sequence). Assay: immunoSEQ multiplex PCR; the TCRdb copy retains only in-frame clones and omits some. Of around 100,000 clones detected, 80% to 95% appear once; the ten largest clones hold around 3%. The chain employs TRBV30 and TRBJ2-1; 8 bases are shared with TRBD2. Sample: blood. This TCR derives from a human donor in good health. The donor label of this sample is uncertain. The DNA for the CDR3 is TGTGCCTGGACTCTCTGGGGTAGCGGGGCCAATGAGCAGTTCTTC. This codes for CAWTLWGSGANEQFF.